Described below is a single T cell receptor (beta chain) sequence and its context. A Seattle source enrolled patients during active infection and followed them longitudinally. V shed 4 bases, J shed 8 bases, and the junction held 13 bases outside the gene matches. The CDR3 is made up of 17 amino acids. This specimen comes from a study of blood T cell repertoires in COVID-19. Study overall: Collection of acute and convalescent COVID-19 samples took place in the United States, Italy and Spain. From T cells, B-cell-depleted T cells, or PBMCs came the material, which was cDNA or gDNA.

Original methodology: The authors estimated nucleated cell counts from reference gene primer amplification. Produced via immunoSEQ multiplex PCR; TCRdb's table is partial and in-frame only. For V, J and clone size, that table is used; D and trimming come from the DNA. The sample records around 140,000 clones, about 87% being singletons. The receptor's source is a human donor with COVID-19, enrolled during active disease. The donor label of this sample is uncertain. The sequenced sample consisted of peripheral blood. The chain joins TRBV5-7 to TRBJ1-6, with 9 nucleotides matching TRBD1. TRBV5-7 is recorded as an ORF, its role being uncertain. CDR3 protein: CASSLDARQGGDSPLHF. In DNA form, the CDR3 reads TGTGCCAGCAGCCTGGATGCTAGACAGGGGGGTGATTCACCCCTCCACTTT.